This T cell receptor beta chain was retrieved from a study of glioma-infiltrating T cells after dendritic cell vaccination. This clone was recorded only once. What it recognizes is unknown. The CDR3 runs to 15 residues. CDR1 is SNHLY, CDR2 FYNNEI, per germline. Losses at the gene ends were 3 bases for V and 2 bases for J; bases not matched to a gene: 7. Time point noted: after dendritic cell vaccination, including at tumor progression/relapse. Fresh-frozen tumor tissue and more than two years of survival data were available for all. Findings of the study overall: Estimated pretreatment TIL content predicted outcome after dendritic cell vaccination.

The immunoSEQ assay amplified TCRB CDR3 from up to about 2 ug DNA. Primers: 60 V beta forward and 13 J beta reverse. Clones were read by immunoSEQ multiplex PCR, and TCRdb kept only the in-frame ones, dropping some. The table shows fewer than 30,000 clones, with around nine tenths occurring only once. The material sequenced was blood, taken after dendritic cell vaccination. The chain recombines TRBV2 with TRBJ2-7, with 7 bases fitting TRBD2. The clonotype comes from a human donor with glioblastoma. CDR3 protein: CASSERGISAYEQYF. The CDR3 DNA sequence: TGTGCCAGCAGTGAGCGGGGGATCAGTGCCTACGAGCAGTACTTC.